This is a list of T cell receptor beta chains from one sample in a study of human T cells and chemical hapten exposure. TCRdb fed the RACE reads into MiXCR, producing one record per CDR3 protein. Among tens of thousands of distinct CDR3 sequences, 3.5% to 4.5% were seen once, and the ten largest hold about 1.5%. The specimen was whole blood. Receptor source: a female donor in good health. Some clones in this sample may be carry-over from other donors' samples. CDR3s leave out the opening cysteine and the closing phenylalanine or tryptophan.

CDR3 protein: ASSPGQGYTGELF; V gene: TRBV12-3/TRBV12-4; CDR3 length: 13
CDR3 protein: ASSTSRGPFPQY; V gene: TRBV7-8; CDR3 length: 12
CDR3 protein: SARKGQISSYNSPLH; V gene: TRBV20-1; CDR3 length: 15
CDR3 protein: ASRLQGYTEAF; V gene: TRBV7-6; CDR3 length: 11
CDR3 protein: ASSQDHRDRGPIDTQY; V gene: TRBV4-3; CDR3 length: 16
CDR3 protein: ASSYQGLPLH; V gene: TRBV6-2/TRBV6-3; CDR3 length: 10
CDR3 protein: ASSFSGGPPGNYNGYT; V gene: TRBV12-3/TRBV12-4; CDR3 length: 16
CDR3 protein: SVGHSNQPQH; V gene: TRBV29-1; CDR3 length: 10
CDR3 protein: ASSPPGELAKNIQY; V gene: TRBV18; CDR3 length: 14
CDR3 protein: ASSEGGPYEQY; V gene: TRBV6-1; CDR3 length: 11
CDR3 protein: ASSLPQGVLREQY; V gene: TRBV7-2; CDR3 length: 13
CDR3 protein: ASRTAIRDGYT; V gene: TRBV12-3/TRBV12-4; CDR3 length: 11
CDR3 protein: ASSHSGQANTEAF; V gene: TRBV3-1; CDR3 length: 13
CDR3 protein: ASRPVGGYGYT; V gene: TRBV5-4; CDR3 length: 11
CDR3 protein: ASSLEFRQYNEQF; V gene: TRBV7-2; CDR3 length: 13
CDR3 protein: SVEVRGSSYEQY; V gene: TRBV29-1; CDR3 length: 12
CDR3 protein: ASSAGPGQGTAPLH; V gene: TRBV5-1; CDR3 length: 14
CDR3 protein: ASKGHTSTDTQY; V gene: TRBV27; CDR3 length: 12
CDR3 protein: ASSQAVQVANEKLF; V gene: TRBV4-1; CDR3 length: 14
CDR3 protein: ASSPVVPTETQY; V gene: TRBV5-1; CDR3 length: 12
CDR3 protein: ASSLVKTGEETQY; V gene: TRBV7-8; CDR3 length: 13
CDR3 protein: ASSFQEGGKNIQY; V gene: TRBV28; CDR3 length: 13
CDR3 protein: ASSQDEGSLYEQY; V gene: TRBV4-1; CDR3 length: 13
CDR3 protein: ASSVGSEPTYGYT; V gene: TRBV9; CDR3 length: 13
CDR3 protein: ASSSQQGARTEAF; V gene: TRBV5-1; CDR3 length: 13
CDR3 protein: ATSRGQGRFDTGELF; V gene: TRBV15; CDR3 length: 15
CDR3 protein: ASSLLRSNQPQH; V gene: TRBV7-2; CDR3 length: 12
CDR3 protein: ASSQYRDKGQPQH; V gene: TRBV27; CDR3 length: 13
CDR3 protein: ASSSSWGHYEQY; V gene: TRBV7-3; CDR3 length: 12
CDR3 protein: ASSLVRVRPSNYGYT; V gene: TRBV5-6; CDR3 length: 15
CDR3 protein: ASRQGRWTNEKLF; V gene: TRBV7-2; CDR3 length: 13
CDR3 protein: ASSGTVNHEQY; V gene: TRBV9; CDR3 length: 11
CDR3 protein: SAITTGNTEAF; V gene: TRBV20-1; CDR3 length: 11